The rows below give T cell receptor beta chains drawn from one sample of a study of cytomegalovirus exposure and HLA in healthy donors. Profiled with immunoSEQ multiplex PCR; TCRdb holds only in-frame clones, not every one. The sample lists a few hundred thousand clones; 85% to 95% were seen once. Sequencing was done on a sample of PBMCs. The receptors stem from a woman aged 18-30 years in good health and CMV-seronegative. Each CDR3 is given with its conserved first and last residue. A D gene is named only where the DNA matches it firmly. The listing skips clone size in some rows; elsewhere it reads once, few, many or a size class.

V	size	D	J	DNA	CDR3
TRBV10-2	.	.	TRBJ2-1	TGCGCCAGCAGCGAGCATAACGGGGTAAGGCAGTTCTTC	CASSEHNGVRQFF
TRBV30	.	.	TRBJ1-1	TGTGCCTGGAGTGACAGGGTTGGTGAAGCTTTCTTT	CAWSDRVGEAFF
TRBV5-5	.	.	TRBJ2-1	TGTGCCAGCAGCTTGTCGAGGAACAATGAGCAGTTCTTC	CASSLSRNNEQFF
TRBV5-6	.	.	TRBJ1-6	TGTGCCAGCAGCTCCGGGTCGGCCCTCCACTTT	CASSSGSALHF
TRBV19	.	.	TRBJ2-4	TGTGCCAGTAGTATAGGTGAGGTGGTAACCAAAAACATTCAGTACTTC	CASSIGEVVTKNIQYF
TRBV10-1	once	TRBD1	TRBJ2-7	TGCGCCAGCAGTAAGGACAGGGCAAGCTCCTACGAGCAGTACTTC	CASSKDRASSYEQYF
TRBV5-1	.	TRBD1	TRBJ1-5	TGCGCCAGCAGCTTGGAAAGTGCAGGGGGCAGGCAGCCCCAGCATTTT	CASSLESAGGRQPQHF
TRBV21-1	once	.	TRBJ2-7	TGTGCCAGCAGCAAAGGTAGGGACAGGGGGCGCAGCTACGAGCAGTACTTC	CASSKGRDRGRSYEQYF
TRBV5-4	.	TRBD1	TRBJ2-5	TGTGCCAGCAGCACGGAGGGACAGGGCCAGGAGACCCAGTACTTC	CASSTEGQGQETQYF
TRBV15	once	.	TRBJ1-2	TGTGCCACCAGCAGATTTTCCACCACTCAAGAGGGGGCTAACTATGGCTACACCTTC	CATSRFSTTQEGANYGYTF
TRBV5-4	.	.	TRBJ2-7	TGTGCCAGCAGCTTGGGAGGGACTCCCCCAGGCAGGTCCTACGAGCAGTACTTC	CASSLGGTPPGRSYEQYF
TRBV19	once	.	TRBJ2-7	TGTGCCAGTAGTATCGAGACAGGTGTCTACGAGCAGTACTTC	CASSIETGVYEQYF
TRBV4-2	.	TRBD2	TRBJ2-6	TGTGCCAGCAGCCAAGATAGCGGTAGCGGGAGCCTCTCTGGGGCCAACGTCCTGACTTTC	CASSQDSGSGSLSGANVLTF
TRBV29-1	.	TRBD1	TRBJ2-2	TGCAGCGCCAGGACAGGGGCCGGGGAGCTGTTTTTT	CSARTGAGELFF
TRBV25-1	.	TRBD2	TRBJ2-2	TGTGCCAGCTCCGGACAGACTAGCGGGAGAATCTGGGAGCTGTTTTTT	CASSGQTSGRIWELFF
TRBV6-5	many	TRBD2	TRBJ2-7	TGTGCCAGCAGACCCCCGGGACTAGCGGGAGATCCGTACTTC	CASRPPGLAGDPYF
TRBV19	few	TRBD1	TRBJ1-5	TGTGCCAGTGACGGACAGGTCCGTAGCAATCAGCCCCAGCATTTT	CASDGQVRSNQPQHF
TRBV27	.	TRBD1	TRBJ1-2	TGTGCCAGCAGTTTAATTACAGGGGGCAACTATGGCTACACCTTC	CASSLITGGNYGYTF
TRBV19	.	.	TRBJ1-2	TGTGCCAGTAGTATATCCCTAGGGCGAGGGAACTATGGCTACACCTTC	CASSISLGRGNYGYTF
TRBV7-2	few	.	TRBJ1-3	TGTGCCAGCAGCTTAGACAGAAAAGACACCATATATTTT	CASSLDRKDTIYF
TRBV7-9	.	TRBD2	TRBJ2-2	TGTGCCAGCAGCTTAGCGGGACTAGCGGTTACCGGGGAGCTGTTTTTT	CASSLAGLAVTGELFF
TRBV7-9	once	.	TRBJ2-7	TGTGCCAGCAGCTCCCCATTCCCACTAGCTTTCGAGCAGTACTTC	CASSSPFPLAFEQYF
TRBV30	.	.	TRBJ1-1	TGTGCCCTGCTAGTGGGGCGTAAGAACACTGAAGCTTTCTTT	CALLVGRKNTEAFF
TRBV7-9	.	TRBD2	TRBJ2-7	TGTGCCAGCAGCCGTGGGACTAGCGCCTACTACGAGCAGTACTTC	CASSRGTSAYYEQYF
TRBV5-6	.	TRBD1	TRBJ2-7	TGTGCCAGCAGCAGGATACAGGGGTTCGAGCAGTACTTC	CASSRIQGFEQYF
TRBV7-7	.	.	TRBJ2-3	TGTGCCAGCAGCTTCCGAGTAGGGGTGACAGATACGCAGTATTTT	CASSFRVGVTDTQYF
TRBV29-1	once	.	TRBJ2-6	TGCAGCGTTTTGAAAGAACATAATCAAGACAGTTCTGGGGCCAACGTCCTGACTTTC	CSVLKEHNQDSSGANVLTF
TRBV30	.	TRBD2	TRBJ2-7	TGTGCCTGGATCGGGGGCGGGAGGGAGTACTTC	CAWIGGGREYF
TRBV5-1	.	.	TRBJ1-4	TGCGCCAGCAGCTTAGGGGGAATTAATGAAAAACTGTTTTTT	CASSLGGINEKLFF
TRBV5-1	.	TRBD1	TRBJ1-4	TGCGCCAGCAGCCAGGGACAGTTTAATGAAAAACTGTTTTTT	CASSQGQFNEKLFF
TRBV19	.	.	TRBJ2-6	TGTGCCAGCGGTCCCTCTGTCACCTCTGGGGCCAACGTCCTGACTTTC	CASGPSVTSGANVLTF
TRBV29-1	.	TRBD1	TRBJ2-5	TGCAGCGTTGGAAGGACAGGGTCCGCAGAGACCCAGTACTTC	CSVGRTGSAETQYF
TRBV4-2	few	TRBD1	TRBJ1-5	TGTGCCAGCAGCCACGGACAGGGGGCGATTCAGCCCCAGCATTTT	CASSHGQGAIQPQHF
TRBV5-1	.	TRBD2	TRBJ2-1	TGCGCCAGCAGCCCTCTAGCGGACTCCTACAATGAGCAGTTCTTC	CASSPLADSYNEQFF
TRBV2	.	.	TRBJ2-1	TGTGCCAGCAGTGAACCGGGTCGGGAGTACTACAATGAGCAGTTCTTC	CASSEPGREYYNEQFF
TRBV5-4	once	TRBD2	TRBJ2-3	TGTGCCTGTGGCGGGAGAGGGATGGATACGCAGTATTTT	CACGGRGMDTQYF
TRBV28	.	.	TRBJ1-6	TGTGCCAGCAGTTTCTCAGGGGAAGGTTCACCCCTCCACTTT	CASSFSGEGSPLHF
TRBV27	.	TRBD2	TRBJ2-1	TGTGCCAGCAGCCAAAGACTAGCGGGAGTAGGTTTAAATGAGCAGTTCTTC	CASSQRLAGVGLNEQFF
TRBV5-1	few	.	TRBJ1-3	TGCGCCAGCCGCGTCGACAGGAACTCTGGAAACACCATATATTTT	CASRVDRNSGNTIYF
TRBV4-1	.	TRBD2	TRBJ2-4	TGCGCCAGCAGCCAGTTGTTGCTGACTAGCGGGAGTTTGTTTCAGTACTTC	CASSQLLLTSGSLFQYF
TRBV6-1	.	.	TRBJ1-2	TGTGCCAGCAGTAAGCCCGGGGGTCCTAACTATGGCTACACCTTC	CASSKPGGPNYGYTF
TRBV7-2	.	.	TRBJ1-1	TGTGCCAGCAGCTTAGACAACTTCCCAGGGACTGAAGCTTTCTTT	CASSLDNFPGTEAFF
TRBV2	.	.	TRBJ1-4	TGTGCCAGCAGGCCCCCTAGTAATGAAAAACTGTTTTTT	CASRPPSNEKLFF
TRBV4-2	.	.	TRBJ1-2	TGTGCCAGCAGCCATACTACCGGGACACGGAATAACTATGGCTACACCTTC	CASSHTTGTRNNYGYTF
TRBV30	.	TRBD1	TRBJ1-4	TGTGCCTGGAGTGTAGGGGACAGGGTTAATGAAAAACTGTTTTTT	CAWSVGDRVNEKLFF
TRBV6-1	.	.	TRBJ2-7	TGTGCCAGCAGTGAAAGGGGGTTAAACAGACCTTCCTACGAGCAGTACTTC	CASSERGLNRPSYEQYF
TRBV14	.	.	TRBJ1-1	TGTGCCAGCAGCCAATGGACAAATGAAGCTTTCTTT	CASSQWTNEAFF